The 4 T cell receptor beta chains reported below all come from one sample, sequenced in a study of blood T cell repertoires in COVID-19. Profiled with immunoSEQ multiplex PCR; TCRdb holds only in-frame clones, not every one. The table records around 200,000 clones, less than 90% of them present only once. Sequenced material: peripheral blood. These receptors were obtained from a woman in her 50s with acute or convalescent COVID-19.

CDR3 coding DNA: TGCAGCGCGATGGGACAGGGTTATGGCTACACCTTC. It yields the protein CSAMGQGYGYTF. The V call is TRBV29-1, the J call TRBJ1-2, with 9 bases lining up with TRBD1. The CDR3 runs 12 residues. V lost 7 bases to trimming and J lost 5 bases; unmatched junction nucleotides: 5. The germline gives CDR1 SQVTM, CDR2 ANQGSEA.

This sequence joins TRBV7-2 and TRBJ2-5, with D tentatively TRBD2 (7 bases). The CDR3 totals 15 residues. Per germline, CDR1 SGHTA and CDR2 FQGNSA. V was cut by 5 bases and J by 7 bases, with 20 bases left in between. The CDR3 DNA follows: TGTGCCAGCAGCCCGAGGGGGGACTATCAGGGGACCCAGTACTTC. It translates to CASSPRGDYQGTQYF.

The chain carries TRBV20-1 and TRBJ1-3, with D maybe TRBD1 (5 bases). The V gene's germline CDR1 is DFQATT and CDR2 SNEGSKA (reference sequence). The CDR3 extends over 15 amino acids. V shed 3 bases and J shed 5 bases, with 17 bases lying between them. In nucleotides, the CDR3 is TGCAGTGCTAGTTGGGTAGCAGGGTTGAGAAACACCATATATTTT. Protein sequence: CSASWVAGLRNTIYF.

This rearrangement joins TRBV12-3 or TRBV12-4 to TRBJ2-1; TRBD2 matches at 7 bases. The CDR3 extends over 13 amino acids. The ends lost 6 bases at V and 7 bases at J; junction bases unmatched: 6. CDR3 sequence reads: CASSHGAGNEQFF. CDR3 DNA: TGTGCCAGCAGCCACGGAGCGGGAAATGAGCAGTTCTTC.